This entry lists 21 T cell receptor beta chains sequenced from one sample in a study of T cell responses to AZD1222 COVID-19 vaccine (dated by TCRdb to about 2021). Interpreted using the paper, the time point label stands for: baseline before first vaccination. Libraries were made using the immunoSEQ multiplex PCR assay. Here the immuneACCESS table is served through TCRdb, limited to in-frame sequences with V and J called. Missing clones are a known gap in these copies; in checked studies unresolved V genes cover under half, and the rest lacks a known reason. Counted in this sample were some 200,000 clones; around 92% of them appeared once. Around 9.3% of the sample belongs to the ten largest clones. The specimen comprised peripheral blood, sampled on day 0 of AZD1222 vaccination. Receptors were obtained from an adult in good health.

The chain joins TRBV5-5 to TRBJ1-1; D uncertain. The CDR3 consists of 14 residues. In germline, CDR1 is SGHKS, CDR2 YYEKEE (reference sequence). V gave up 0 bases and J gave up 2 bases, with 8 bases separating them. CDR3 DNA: TGTGCCAGCAGCTTGGAACCGATAAACACTGAAGCTTTCTTT. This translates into CASSLEPINTEAFF. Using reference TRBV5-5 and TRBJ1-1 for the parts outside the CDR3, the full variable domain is DAGVTQSPTHLIKTRGQQVTLRCSPISGHKSVSWYQQVLGQGPQFIFQYYEKEERGRGNFPDRFSARQFPNYSSELNVNALLLGDSALYLCASSLEPINTEAFFGQGTRLTVV.

The CDR3: CASSQGRNRVNTEAFF. CDR3 DNA: TGTGCCAGCAGCCAAGGAAGAAACCGGGTGAACACTGAAGCTTTCTTT. The V and J genes are TRBV4-2 and TRBJ1-1; D remains ambiguous. Trimming shortened V by 1 base and J by 0 bases, and 12 bases separated the two germline ends. The CDR3 has 16 residues. Germline CDR1 reads LGHNA; CDR2 reads YNFKEQ.

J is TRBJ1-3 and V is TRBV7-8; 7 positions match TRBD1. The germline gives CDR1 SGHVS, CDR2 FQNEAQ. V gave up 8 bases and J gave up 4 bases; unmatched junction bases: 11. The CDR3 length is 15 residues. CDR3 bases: TGTGCCAGCGGCCCCCAGGGGGAAGCCGGAAACACCATATATTTT. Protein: CASGPQGEAGNTIYF.

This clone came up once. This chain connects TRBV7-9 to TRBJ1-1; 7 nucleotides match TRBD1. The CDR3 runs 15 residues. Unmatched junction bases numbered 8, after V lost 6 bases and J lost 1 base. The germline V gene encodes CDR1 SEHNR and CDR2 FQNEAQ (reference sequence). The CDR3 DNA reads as TGTGCCAGCAGGGGCCGGGACAGCCAGAACACTGAAGCTTTCTTT. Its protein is CASRGRDSQNTEAFF.

CDR3 nucleotides: TGTGCCAGCAGCTACAGCACTGAAGCTTTCTTT. It yields the protein CASSYSTEAFF. The gene calls are TRBV5-6 and TRBJ1-1; no clear D gene. The CDR3 runs 11 residues. Looked up from germline, CDR1 is SGHDT and CDR2 is YYEEEE. V was clipped by 3 bases and J by 4 bases, with 4 bases between them.

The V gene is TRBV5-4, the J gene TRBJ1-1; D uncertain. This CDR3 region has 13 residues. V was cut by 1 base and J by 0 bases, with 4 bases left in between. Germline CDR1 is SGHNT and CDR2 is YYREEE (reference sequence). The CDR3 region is CASSLPMNTEAFF. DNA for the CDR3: TGTGCCAGCAGCTTGCCCATGAACACTGAAGCTTTCTTT.

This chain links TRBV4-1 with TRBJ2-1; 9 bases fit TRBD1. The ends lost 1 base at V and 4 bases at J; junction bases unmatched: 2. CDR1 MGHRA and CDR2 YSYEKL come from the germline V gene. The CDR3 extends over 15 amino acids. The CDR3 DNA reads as TGCGCCAGCAGCCAAGTGGGACAGGGTTACAATGAGCAGTTCTTC. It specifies CASSQVGQGYNEQFF.

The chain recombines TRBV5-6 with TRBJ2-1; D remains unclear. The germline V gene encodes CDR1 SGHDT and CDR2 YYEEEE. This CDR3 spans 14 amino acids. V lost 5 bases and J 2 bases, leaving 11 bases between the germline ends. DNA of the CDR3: TGTGCCAGCAGTCTCTTAGCCCCCTACAATGAGCAGTTCTTC. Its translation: CASSLLAPYNEQFF. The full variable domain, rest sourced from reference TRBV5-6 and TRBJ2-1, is DAGVTQSPTHLIKTRGQQVTLRCSPKSGHDTVSWYQQALGQGPQFIFQYYEEEERQRGNFPDRFSGHQFPNYSSELNVNALLLGDSALYLCASSLLAPYNEQFFGPGTRLTVL.

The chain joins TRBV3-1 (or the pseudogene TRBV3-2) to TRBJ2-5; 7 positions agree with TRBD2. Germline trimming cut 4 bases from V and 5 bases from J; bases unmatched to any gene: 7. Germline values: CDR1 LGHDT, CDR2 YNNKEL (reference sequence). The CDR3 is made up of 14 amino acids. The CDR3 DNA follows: TGTGCCAGCAGCCCCACCCCCGGGGGGGAGACCCAGTACTTC. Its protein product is CASSPTPGGETQYF.

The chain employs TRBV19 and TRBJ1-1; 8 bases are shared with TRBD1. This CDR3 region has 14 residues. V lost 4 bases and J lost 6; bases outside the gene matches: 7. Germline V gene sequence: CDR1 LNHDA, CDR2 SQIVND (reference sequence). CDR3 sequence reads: CASSRTGWAAEAFF. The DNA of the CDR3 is TGTGCCAGTAGTAGGACAGGGTGGGCGGCTGAAGCTTTCTTT.

CDR3 sequence: CASSSPKDRAVSGELFF. The CDR3 DNA reads TGCGCCAGCAGCTCCCCTAAAGACAGGGCGGTTTCCGGGGAGCTGTTTTTT. This chain uses TRBV5-1 with TRBJ2-2; 7 nucleotides align to TRBD1. With V trimmed by 3 bases and J by 6 bases, 14 bases remained unmatched. The CDR3 contains 17 residues. Germline lookup yields CDR1 SGHRS and CDR2 YFSETQ.

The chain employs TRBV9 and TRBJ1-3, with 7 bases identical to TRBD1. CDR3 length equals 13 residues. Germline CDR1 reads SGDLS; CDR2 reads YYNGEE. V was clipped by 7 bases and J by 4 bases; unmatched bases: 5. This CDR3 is CASSRGPGNTIYF. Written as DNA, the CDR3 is TGTGCCAGCTCAAGGGGGCCCGGAAACACCATATATTTT.

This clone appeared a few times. The CDR3 is CASRGTGDVEKLFF. The CDR3 DNA follows: TGTGCCAGCAGGGGGACAGGGGACGTTGAAAAACTGTTTTTT. The V and J genes are TRBV28 and TRBJ1-4, with TRBD1 identical over 10 bases. Germline V gives CDR1 MDHEN, CDR2 SYDVKM. The V gene end was trimmed by 6 bases and the J gene end by 7 bases; junction bases not matched to a gene: 5. The CDR3 loop spans 14 amino acids.

Written as DNA, the CDR3 is TGTGCCAGCAGTTTGGCGGGGGGAACTGAAGCTTTCTTT. Translating gives CASSLAGGTEAFF. This chain connects TRBV28 to TRBJ1-1, with a weak D call TRBD1 (5 bases). This CDR3 region has 13 residues. V lost 3 bases and J 5 bases, leaving 10 bases between the germline ends. The germline CDR1 and CDR2 sequences are MDHEN and SYDVKM. Together with reference TRBV28 and TRBJ1-1, the CDR3 gives the full variable domain: DVKVTQSSRYLVKRTGEKVFLECVQDMDHENMFWYRQDPGLGLRLIYFSYDVKMKEKGDIPEGYSVSREKKERFSLILESASTNQTSMYLCASSLAGGTEAFFGQGTRLTVV.

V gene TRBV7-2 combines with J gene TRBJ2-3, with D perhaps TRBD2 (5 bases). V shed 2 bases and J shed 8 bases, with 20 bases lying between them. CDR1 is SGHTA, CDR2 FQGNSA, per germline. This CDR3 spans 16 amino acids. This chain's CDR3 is CASSLLGAGVSSTQYF. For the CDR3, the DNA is TGTGCCAGCAGCTTACTTGGTGCGGGCGTGTCCAGTACGCAGTATTTT.

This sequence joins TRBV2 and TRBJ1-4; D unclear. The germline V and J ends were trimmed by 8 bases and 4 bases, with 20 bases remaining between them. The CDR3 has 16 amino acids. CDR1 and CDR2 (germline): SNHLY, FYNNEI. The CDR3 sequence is CASAWGRAVYNEKLFF. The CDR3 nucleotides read TGTGCCAGCGCTTGGGGAAGGGCGGTATATAATGAAAAACTGTTTTTT.

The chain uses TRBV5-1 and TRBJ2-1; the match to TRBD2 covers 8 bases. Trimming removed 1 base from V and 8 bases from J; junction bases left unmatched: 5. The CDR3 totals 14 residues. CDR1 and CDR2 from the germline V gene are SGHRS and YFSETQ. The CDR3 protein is CASSLSGSVDEQFF. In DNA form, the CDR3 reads TGCGCCAGCAGCTTGAGCGGGAGTGTCGATGAGCAGTTCTTC.

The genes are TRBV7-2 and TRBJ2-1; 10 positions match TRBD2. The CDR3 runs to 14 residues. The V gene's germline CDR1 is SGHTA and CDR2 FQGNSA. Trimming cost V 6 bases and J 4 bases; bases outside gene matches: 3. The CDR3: CASRLAGVYNEQFF. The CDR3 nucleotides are TGTGCCAGCAGGCTAGCGGGAGTTTACAATGAGCAGTTCTTC. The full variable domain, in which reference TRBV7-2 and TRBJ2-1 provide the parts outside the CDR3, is GAGVSQSPSNKVTEKGKDVELRCDPISGHTALYWYRQSLGQGLEFLIYFQGNSAPDKSGLPSDRFSAERTGGSVSTLTIQRTQQEDSAVYLCASRLAGVYNEQFFGPGTRLTVL.

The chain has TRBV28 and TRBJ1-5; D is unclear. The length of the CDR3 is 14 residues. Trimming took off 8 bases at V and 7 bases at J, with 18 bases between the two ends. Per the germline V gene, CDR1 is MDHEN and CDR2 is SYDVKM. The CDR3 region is CASDFLRAGQPQHF. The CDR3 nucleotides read TGTGCCAGCGATTTCTTACGGGCCGGCCAGCCCCAGCATTTT.

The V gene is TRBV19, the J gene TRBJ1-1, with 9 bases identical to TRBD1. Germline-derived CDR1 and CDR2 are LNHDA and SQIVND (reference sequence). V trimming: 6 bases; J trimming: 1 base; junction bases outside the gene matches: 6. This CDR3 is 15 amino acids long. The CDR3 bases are TGTGCCAGTAGACGAAACAGGGGGCGGAACACTGAAGCTTTCTTT. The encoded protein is CASRRNRGRNTEAFF.

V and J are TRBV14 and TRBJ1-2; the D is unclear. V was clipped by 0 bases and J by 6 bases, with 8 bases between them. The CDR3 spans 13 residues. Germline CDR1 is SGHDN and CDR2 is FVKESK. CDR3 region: CASSQDQTHGYTF. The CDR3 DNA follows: TGTGCCAGCAGCCAAGATCAAACCCATGGCTACACCTTC. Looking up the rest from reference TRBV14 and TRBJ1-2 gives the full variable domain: EAGVTQFPSHSVIEKGQTVTLRCDPISGHDNLYWYRRVMGKEIKFLLHFVKESKQDESGMPNNRFLAERTGGTYSTLKVQPAELEDSGVYFCASSQDQTHGYTFGSGTRLTVV.